These T cell receptor beta chains were read from a single sample in a study of shared clonotypes between healthy human individuals. Generated by immunoSEQ multiplex PCR, the TCRdb table keeps only in-frame clones and is missing some. This sample has around 700,000 clones; around two thirds occur once, and the top ten carry over 1.5%. Sequencing used memory CD4+ T cells sorted from blood. These receptors originate from a woman between 25 and 40 years old in good health. Each CDR3 is given with its conserved first and last residue. The D gene is left open where the match is weak. Clone size, where shown, is once, few, many, or a class for clones that have expanded.

abundance,len,d_gene,j_gene,v_gene,CDR3nt,CDR3aa
NA,17,TRBD1,TRBJ1-1,TRBV2,TGTGCCAGCAGTTACCGGGGGACAGGGGGTCGTAGCGCTGAAGCTTTCTTT,CASSYRGTGGRSAEAFF
NA,19,TRBD1,TRBJ1-1,TRBV11-2,TGTGCCATCGAAGGACAGGGGGCGATTGGCGGTCCTTCAAGGAAGGGAGCTTTCTTT,CAIEGQGAIGGPSRKGAFF
NA,15,NA,TRBJ2-1,TRBV7-9,TGTGCCAGCACCGAGGGGGGTAGCCTTTACAATGAGCAGTTCTTC,CASTEGGSLYNEQFF
NA,13,TRBD2,TRBJ2-5,TRBV28,TGTGCCAGCAGGGGGAGGGGTCAGGAGACCCAGTACTTC,CASRGRGQETQYF
few,15,TRBD2,TRBJ2-7,TRBV6-1,TGTGCCAGCAGTGAAGGGAGTAGCGGGGCCTACGAGCAGTACTTC,CASSEGSSGAYEQYF
NA,14,NA,TRBJ1-1,TRBV6-1,TGTGCCAGCAGTGAATATTATGTGAACACTGAAGCTTTCTTT,CASSEYYVNTEAFF
NA,13,NA,TRBJ1-1,TRBV6-6,TGTGCCAGCCTGTCTGCCGGCGCTACTGAAGCTTTCTTT,CASLSAGATEAFF
NA,14,NA,TRBJ1-5,TRBV28,TGTGCCAGCAGTTTAAGCGGCTTCAATCAGCCCCAGCATTTT,CASSLSGFNQPQHF
NA,15,NA,TRBJ2-2,TRBV6-1,TGTGCCAGCTATTTGGGGGGTCTTTACACCGGGGAGCTGTTTTTT,CASYLGGLYTGELFF
few,13,NA,TRBJ1-1,TRBV7-3,TGTGCCAGCAGCATCGGGGAGGACACTGAAGCTTTCTTT,CASSIGEDTEAFF
NA,15,NA,TRBJ2-7,TRBV5-4,TGTGCCAGCAGCTTATCAGGGGTAGGCACCTACGAGCAGTACTTC,CASSLSGVGTYEQYF
NA,13,NA,TRBJ2-2,TRBV9,TGTGCCAGCAGCGTTCTGGAGACCGGGGAGCTGTTTTTT,CASSVLETGELFF
many,14,NA,TRBJ2-3,TRBV28,TGTGCCAGCAGTGGGGGCGGGGAGACAGATACGCAGTATTTT,CASSGGGETDTQYF
few,16,TRBD1,TRBJ2-2,TRBV15,TGTGCCACCAGCAGAGGAGGGACAGGGGGAGTCAGGGAGCTGTTTTTT,CATSRGGTGGVRELFF